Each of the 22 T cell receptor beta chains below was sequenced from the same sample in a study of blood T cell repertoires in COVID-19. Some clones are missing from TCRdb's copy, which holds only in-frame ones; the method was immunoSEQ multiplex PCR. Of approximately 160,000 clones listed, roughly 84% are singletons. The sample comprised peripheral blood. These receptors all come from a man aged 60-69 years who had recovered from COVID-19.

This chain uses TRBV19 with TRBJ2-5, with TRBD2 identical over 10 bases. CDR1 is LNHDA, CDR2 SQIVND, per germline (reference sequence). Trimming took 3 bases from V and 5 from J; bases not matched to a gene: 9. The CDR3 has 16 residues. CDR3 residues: CASSMGRAGGLETQYF. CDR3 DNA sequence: TGTGCCAGTAGTATGGGTCGAGCGGGGGGGCTGGAGACCCAGTACTTC.

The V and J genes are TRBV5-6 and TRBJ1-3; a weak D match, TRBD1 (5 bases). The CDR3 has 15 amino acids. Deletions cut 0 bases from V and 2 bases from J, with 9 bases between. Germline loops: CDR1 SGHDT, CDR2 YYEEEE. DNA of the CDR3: TGTGCCAGCAGCTTGGGGGCAGGGCCTGGAAACACCATATATTTT. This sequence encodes CASSLGAGPGNTIYF.

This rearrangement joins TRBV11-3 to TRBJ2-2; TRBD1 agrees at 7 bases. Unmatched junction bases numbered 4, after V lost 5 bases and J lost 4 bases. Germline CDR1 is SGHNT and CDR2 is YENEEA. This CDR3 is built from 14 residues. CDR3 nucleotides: TGTGCCAGCAGCGTACAGGGGAGCACCGGGGAGCTGTTTTTT. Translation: CASSVQGSTGELFF.

CDR3 nucleotides: TGTGCCAGCAGTTTTAGCGGGGGTCGGGATGAAAAACTGTTTTTT. It yields the protein CASSFSGGRDEKLFF. V is TRBV27 and J is TRBJ1-4; tentatively, D is TRBD1 (5 bases). The CDR3 totals 15 residues. Germline V lookup: CDR1 MNHEY, CDR2 SMNVEV (reference sequence). V was trimmed by 3 bases and J by 6 bases, leaving 14 bases between them.

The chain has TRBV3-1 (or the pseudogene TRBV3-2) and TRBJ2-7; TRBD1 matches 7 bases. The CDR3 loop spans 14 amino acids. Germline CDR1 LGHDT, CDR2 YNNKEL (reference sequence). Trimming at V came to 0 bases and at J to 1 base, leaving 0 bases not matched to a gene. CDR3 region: CASSQEDRSYEQYF. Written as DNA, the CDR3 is TGTGCCAGCAGCCAAGAGGACAGGTCCTACGAGCAGTACTTC.

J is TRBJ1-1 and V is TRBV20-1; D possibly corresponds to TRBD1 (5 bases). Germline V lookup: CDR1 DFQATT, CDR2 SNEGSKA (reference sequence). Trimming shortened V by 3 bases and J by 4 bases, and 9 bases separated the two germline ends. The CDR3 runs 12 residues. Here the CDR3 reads CSASGGGTEAFF. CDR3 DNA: TGCAGTGCTAGTGGGGGAGGCACTGAAGCTTTCTTT.

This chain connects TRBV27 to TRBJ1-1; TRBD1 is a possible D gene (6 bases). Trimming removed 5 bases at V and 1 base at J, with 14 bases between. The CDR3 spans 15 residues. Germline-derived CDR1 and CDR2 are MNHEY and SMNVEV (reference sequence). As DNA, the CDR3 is TGTGCCAGCAGTCTCCGACAGGTGGCGAACACTGAAGCTTTCTTT. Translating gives CASSLRQVANTEAFF.

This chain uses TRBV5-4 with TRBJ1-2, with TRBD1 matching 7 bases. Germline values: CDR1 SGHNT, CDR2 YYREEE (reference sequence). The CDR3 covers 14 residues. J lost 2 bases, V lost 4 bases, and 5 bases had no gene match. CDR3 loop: CASSGTTGNYGYTF. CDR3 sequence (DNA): TGTGCCAGCAGCGGGACGACAGGGAACTATGGCTACACCTTC.

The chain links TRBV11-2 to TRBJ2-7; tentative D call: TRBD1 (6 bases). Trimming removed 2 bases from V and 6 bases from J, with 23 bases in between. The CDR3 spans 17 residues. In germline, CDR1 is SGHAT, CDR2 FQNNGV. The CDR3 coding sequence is TGTGCCAGCAGCTTACGAACAGGGAGAGGGGAATACGGCGAGCAGTACTTC. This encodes CASSLRTGRGEYGEQYF.

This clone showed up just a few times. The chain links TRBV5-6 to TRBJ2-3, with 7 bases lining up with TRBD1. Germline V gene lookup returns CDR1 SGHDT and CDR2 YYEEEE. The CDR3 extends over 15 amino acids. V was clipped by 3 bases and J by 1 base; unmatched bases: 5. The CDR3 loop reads CASSYITGGTDTQYF. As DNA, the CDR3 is TGTGCCAGCAGCTACATAACAGGGGGCACAGATACGCAGTATTTT.

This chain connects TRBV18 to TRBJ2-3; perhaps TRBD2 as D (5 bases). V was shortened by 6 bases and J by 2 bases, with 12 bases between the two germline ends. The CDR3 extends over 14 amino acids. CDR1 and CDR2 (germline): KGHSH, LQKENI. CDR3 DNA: TGTGCCAGCTCCCGTAGCGAATACACAGATACGCAGTATTTT. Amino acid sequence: CASSRSEYTDTQYF.

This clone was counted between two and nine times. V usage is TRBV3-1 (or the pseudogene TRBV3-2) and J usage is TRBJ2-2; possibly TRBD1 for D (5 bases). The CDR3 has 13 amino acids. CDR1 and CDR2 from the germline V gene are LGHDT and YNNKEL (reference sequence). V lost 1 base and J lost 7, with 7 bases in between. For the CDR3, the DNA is TGTGCCAGCAGCCAAGTAGGGGTCGGGGAGCTGTTTTTT. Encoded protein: CASSQVGVGELFF.

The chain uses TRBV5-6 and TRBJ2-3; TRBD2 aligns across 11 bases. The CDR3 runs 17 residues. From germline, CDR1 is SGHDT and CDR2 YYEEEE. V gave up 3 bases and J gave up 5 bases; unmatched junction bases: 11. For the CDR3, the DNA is TGTGCCAGCAGCTCGGTGACTAGCGGGGCCCTGGGAGATACGCAGTATTTT. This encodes CASSSVTSGALGDTQYF.

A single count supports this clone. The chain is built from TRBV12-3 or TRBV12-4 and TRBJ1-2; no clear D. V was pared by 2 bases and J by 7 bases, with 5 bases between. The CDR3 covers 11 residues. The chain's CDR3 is CASSLRGGYTF. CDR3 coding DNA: TGTGCCAGCAGTTTAAGAGGTGGCTACACCTTC.

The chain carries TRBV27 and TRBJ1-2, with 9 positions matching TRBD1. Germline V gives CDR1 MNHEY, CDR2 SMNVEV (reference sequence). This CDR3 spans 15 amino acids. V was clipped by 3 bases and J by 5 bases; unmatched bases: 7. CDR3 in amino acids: CASSLSTGGLYGYTF. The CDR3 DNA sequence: TGTGCCAGCAGTTTGTCGACAGGGGGGTTATATGGCTACACCTTC.

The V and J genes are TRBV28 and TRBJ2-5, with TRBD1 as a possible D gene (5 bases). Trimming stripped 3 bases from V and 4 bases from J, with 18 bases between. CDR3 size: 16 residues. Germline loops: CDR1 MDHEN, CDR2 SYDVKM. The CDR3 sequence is CASSFSPQGWVETQYF. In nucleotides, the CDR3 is TGTGCCAGCAGTTTCTCCCCCCAGGGTTGGGTAGAGACCCAGTACTTC.

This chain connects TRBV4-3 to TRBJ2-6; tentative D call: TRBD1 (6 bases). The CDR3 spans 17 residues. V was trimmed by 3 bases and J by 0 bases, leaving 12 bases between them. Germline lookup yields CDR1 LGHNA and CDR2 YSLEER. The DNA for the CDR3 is TGCGCCAGCAGCCAGTCGACAGGTAGCTCTGGGGCCAACGTCCTGACTTTC. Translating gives CASSQSTGSSGANVLTF.

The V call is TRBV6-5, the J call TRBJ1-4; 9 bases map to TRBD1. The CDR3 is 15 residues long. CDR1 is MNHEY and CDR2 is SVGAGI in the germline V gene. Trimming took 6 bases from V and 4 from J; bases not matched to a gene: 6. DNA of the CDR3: TGTGCCAGCAGCTTCGGGACAGGGCTTAATGAAAAACTGTTTTTT. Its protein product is CASSFGTGLNEKLFF.

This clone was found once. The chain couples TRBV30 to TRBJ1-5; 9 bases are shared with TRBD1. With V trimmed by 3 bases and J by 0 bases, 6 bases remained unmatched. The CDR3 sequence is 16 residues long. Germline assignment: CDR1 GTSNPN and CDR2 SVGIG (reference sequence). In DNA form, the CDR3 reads TGTGCCTGGAGGGACAGGACAGGGGCTAGCAATCAGCCCCAGCATTTT. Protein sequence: CAWRDRTGASNQPQHF.

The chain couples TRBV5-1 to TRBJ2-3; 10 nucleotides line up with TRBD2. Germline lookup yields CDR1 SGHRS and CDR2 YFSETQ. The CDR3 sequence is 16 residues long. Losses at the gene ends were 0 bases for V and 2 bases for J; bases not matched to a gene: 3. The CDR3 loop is CASSLGLAGDTDTQYF. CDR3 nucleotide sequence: TGCGCCAGCAGCTTGGGGCTAGCGGGGGACACAGATACGCAGTATTTT. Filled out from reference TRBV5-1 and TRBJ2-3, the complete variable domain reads KAGVTQTPRYLIKTRGQQVTLSCSPISGHRSVSWYQQTPGQGLQFLFEYFSETQRNKGNFPGRFSGRQFSNSRSEMNVSTLELGDSALYLCASSLGLAGDTDTQYFGPGTRLTVL.

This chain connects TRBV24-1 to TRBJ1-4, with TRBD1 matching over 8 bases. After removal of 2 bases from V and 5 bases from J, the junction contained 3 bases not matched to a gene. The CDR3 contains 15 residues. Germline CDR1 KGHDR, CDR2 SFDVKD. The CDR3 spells CATSDSAGGNEKLFF. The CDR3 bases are TGTGCCACCAGTGATTCCGCAGGGGGCAATGAAAAACTGTTTTTT.

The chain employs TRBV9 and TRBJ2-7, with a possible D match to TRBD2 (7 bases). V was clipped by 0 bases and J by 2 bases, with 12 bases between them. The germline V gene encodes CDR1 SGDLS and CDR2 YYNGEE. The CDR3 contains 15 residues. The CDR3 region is CASSVGGGATYEQYF. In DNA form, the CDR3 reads TGTGCCAGCAGCGTAGGGGGGGGCGCGACCTACGAGCAGTACTTC.